This passage covers 18 T cell receptor beta chains from one sample sequenced in a study of blood T cells in healthy people across ages. A second about 6 to 12 cycle PCR used barcoded and J-beta primers. TCRdb analysed the 5' RACE reads with MiXCR anew, one entry per CDR3 protein. The sample lists approximately 800,000 distinct CDR3 sequences; around three fifths were seen once. Sequences were obtained from blood. These receptors were taken from a man aged 35-49 years in good health.

This clonotype was recorded a few times. The CDR3 coding sequence is TGCAGTGCCTCCCCCCCACCGGGAGAAAGAAACGAGCAGTACTTC. It encodes CSASPPPGERNEQYF. V gene TRBV20-1 combines with J gene TRBJ2-7; perhaps TRBD2 as D (6 bases). V lost 6 bases and J 5 bases, leaving 23 bases between the germline ends. The length of the CDR3 is 15 residues. CDR1 and CDR2 (germline): DFQATT, SNEGSKA (reference sequence).

V and J are TRBV27 and TRBJ2-7; D perhaps matches TRBD1 (6 bases). The CDR3 covers 14 residues. CDR1 is MNHEY and CDR2 is SMNVEV in the germline V gene (reference sequence). V lost 8 bases, J lost 2 bases, and 16 bases lay in between. The CDR3 DNA sequence: TGTGCCAGCGGCGGAACAGGGCCGGCCTACGAGCAGTACTTC. Translating gives CASGGTGPAYEQYF.

This clonotype was picked up a small number of times. The rearrangement uses TRBV9 and TRBJ2-5; 7 nucleotides align to TRBD1. J gave up 5 bases and V 4 bases, and 11 bases lay outside the gene matches. The CDR3 has 15 residues. Germline V gives CDR1 SGDLS, CDR2 YYNGEE. In DNA, the CDR3 is TGTGCCAGCAGCCCGGGACAGAGGAGTTCGGAGACCCAGTACTTC. Its translation: CASSPGQRSSETQYF.

The J gene is TRBJ2-1, the V gene TRBV4-3; D is unclear. Between the trimmed V and J ends, which lost 0 bases and 3 bases, there was a span of 9 bases. Germline V gene lookup returns CDR1 LGHNA and CDR2 YSLEER. CDR3 length equals 15 residues. The CDR3 spells CASSQDQANYNEQFF. The DNA for the CDR3 is TGCGCCAGCAGCCAAGATCAGGCAAACTACAATGAGCAGTTCTTC.

This clonotype was observed a few times. The chain employs TRBV12-3 or TRBV12-4 and TRBJ1-2; no reliable D call. The length of the CDR3 is 16 residues. Trimming shortened V by 2 bases and J by 0 bases, and 13 bases separated the two germline ends. The DNA for the CDR3 is TGTGCCAGCAGTTTAACCCCTCCGGTCCCTAACTATGGCTACACCTTC. It codes for CASSLTPPVPNYGYTF.

This clonotype was picked up a small number of times. The chain carries TRBV28 and TRBJ2-3; D is perhaps TRBD2 (6 bases). This CDR3 is built from 13 residues. The V gene's germline CDR1 is MDHEN and CDR2 SYDVKM. The V and J ends lost 5 bases and 4 bases respectively, with 10 bases between them. The CDR3 DNA reads TGTGCCAGCAGTCCTAGCGCTGCAGATACGCAGTATTTT. Its protein is CASSPSAADTQYF. Full variable domain (remainder filled in from reference TRBV28 and TRBJ2-3): DVKVTQSSRYLVKRTGEKVFLECVQDMDHENMFWYRQDPGLGLRLIYFSYDVKMKEKGDIPEGYSVSREKKERFSLILESASTNQTSMYLCASSPSAADTQYFGPGTRLTVL.

The chain employs TRBV12-3 or TRBV12-4 and TRBJ2-1; unclear D gene. Trimming removed 6 bases at V and 0 bases at J, with 15 bases between. The CDR3 runs 16 residues. In nucleotides, the CDR3 is TGTGCCAGCAGAATAAATTACCCCAGCTCCTACAATGAGCAGTTCTTC. This sequence encodes CASRINYPSSYNEQFF.

The rearrangement uses TRBV7-2 and TRBJ2-3, with 14 nucleotides matching TRBD2. The CDR3 is made up of 15 amino acids. Trimming cost V 5 bases and J 4 bases; bases outside gene matches: 2. CDR1 and CDR2 from the germline V gene are SGHTA and FQGNSA. The CDR3 is CASSGTSGRSDTQYF. The CDR3 nucleotides read TGTGCCAGCAGCGGGACTAGCGGGAGATCAGATACGCAGTATTTT. The whole variable domain, remainder taken from reference TRBV7-2 and TRBJ2-3, is GAGVSQSPSNKVTEKGKDVELRCDPISGHTALYWYRQSLGQGLEFLIYFQGNSAPDKSGLPSDRFSAERTGGSVSTLTIQRTQQEDSAVYLCASSGTSGRSDTQYFGPGTRLTVL.

In this sample, this clonotype turned up many times. In DNA form, the CDR3 reads TGTGCCAGCAGCCCCGGGACCGAGCAGTACTTC. This sequence encodes CASSPGTEQYF. The genes are TRBV12-3 or TRBV12-4 and TRBJ2-7, with D tentatively TRBD1 or TRBD2 (5 bases each). The CDR3 is 11 amino acids. V dropped 6 bases and J dropped 6 bases, with 9 bases sitting between them.

The gene calls are TRBV6-1 and TRBJ1-6; D remains ambiguous. The CDR3 extends over 14 amino acids. Germline loops: CDR1 MNHNS, CDR2 SASEGT. Between the trimmed V and J ends, which lost 4 bases and 6 bases, there was a span of 10 bases. CDR3 region: CASSGEGFNSPLHF. In DNA form, the CDR3 reads TGTGCCAGCAGTGGCGAAGGTTTTAATTCACCCCTCCACTTT.

This clonotype was recorded once. The CDR3 DNA reads TGCAGCGCAGCTGCCGGGGGCCCTAACTATGGCTACACCTTC. Residues: CSAAAGGPNYGYTF. The chain recombines TRBV29-1 with TRBJ1-2; perhaps TRBD1 as D (6 bases). In germline, CDR1 is SQVTM, CDR2 ANQGSEA. This CDR3 spans 14 amino acids. Between the trimmed V and J ends, which lost 7 bases and 0 bases, there was a span of 15 bases.

The V and J genes are TRBV12-3 or TRBV12-4 and TRBJ1-5; 12 nucleotides align to TRBD1. The CDR3 contains 16 residues. J gave up 7 bases and V 5 bases, and 9 bases lay outside the gene matches. CDR3 nucleotide sequence: TGTGCCAGCAGTCCGGGACAGGGGGCCCTTAGGCAGCCCCAGCATTTT. This translates into CASSPGQGALRQPQHF.

This chain links TRBV7-2 with TRBJ2-3; D unclear. The ends were cut back, 5 bases at V and 6 bases at J, with 15 bases in the middle. The CDR3 is made up of 14 amino acids. Germline V gives CDR1 SGHTA, CDR2 FQGNSA. DNA of the CDR3: TGTGCCAGCAGCCTCGCGCCCGGGTTGGATACGCAGTATTTT. It is translated as CASSLAPGLDTQYF.

This clonotype was observed a handful of times. CDR3 sequence (DNA): TGCGCCAGCAGCTTGGCCGCGGGGGCAGATACGCAGTATTTT. Amino acids: CASSLAAGADTQYF. The chain combines TRBV5-1 with TRBJ2-3, with TRBD2 matching over 7 bases. The germline V gene has CDR1 SGHRS and CDR2 YFSETQ. Trimming took 0 bases from V and 4 from J; bases not matched to a gene: 2. The CDR3 totals 14 residues.

V is TRBV7-2 and J is TRBJ2-4, with D perhaps given as TRBD1 or TRBD2 (5 bases each). The J call is in doubt because the DNA end fits TRBJ2-7 better. This CDR3 spans 15 amino acids. Looked up from germline, CDR1 is SGHTA and CDR2 is FQGNSA. The CDR3 here is CASSLVSQGGYEQYF. CDR3 bases: TGTGCCAGCAGCTTAGTGAGTCAGGGCGGGTACGAGCAGTACTTC.

This chain joins TRBV29-1 and TRBJ1-4; 7 bases are a match to TRBD1. There are 13 residues in the CDR3. V shed 7 bases, J shed 7 bases, and the junction held 9 bases outside the gene matches. Germline V gene lookup returns CDR1 SQVTM and CDR2 ANQGSEA. Here the CDR3 DNA reads TGCAGCGCTACGACAGGGCTTTTTGAAAAACTGTTTTTT. This codes for CSATTGLFEKLFF.

The chain employs TRBV6-1 and TRBJ2-6; D is ambiguous. Trimming shortened V by 2 bases and J by 0 bases, and 8 bases separated the two germline ends. Germline V CDR1 and CDR2: MNHNS, SASEGT. The CDR3 sequence is 16 residues long. CDR3 residues: CASSESPNSGANVLTF. CDR3 bases: TGTGCCAGCAGTGAATCCCCCAACTCTGGGGCCAACGTCCTGACTTTC.

This chain connects TRBV9 to TRBJ2-5, with D possibly being TRBD1 (7 bases). The germline V and J ends were trimmed by 7 bases and 1 base, with 20 bases remaining between them. Germline CDR1 SGDLS, CDR2 YYNGEE. The CDR3 loop spans 16 amino acids. CDR3 sequence reads: CASGSSRGAPQETQYF. CDR3 DNA: TGTGCCAGCGGCTCAAGCAGGGGGGCCCCCCAAGAGACCCAGTACTTC.